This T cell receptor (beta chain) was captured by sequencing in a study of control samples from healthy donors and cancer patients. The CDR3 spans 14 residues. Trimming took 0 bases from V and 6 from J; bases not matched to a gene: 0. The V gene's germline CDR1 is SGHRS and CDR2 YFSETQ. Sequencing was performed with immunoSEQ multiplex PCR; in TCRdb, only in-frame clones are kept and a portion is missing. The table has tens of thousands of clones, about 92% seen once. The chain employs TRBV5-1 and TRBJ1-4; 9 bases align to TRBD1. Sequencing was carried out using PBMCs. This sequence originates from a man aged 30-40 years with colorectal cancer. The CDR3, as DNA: TGCGCCAGCAGCTTGGGGACAGGGGATGAAAAACTGTTTTTT. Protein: CASSLGTGDEKLFF. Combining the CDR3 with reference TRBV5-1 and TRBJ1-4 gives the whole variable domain KAGVTQTPRYLIKTRGQQVTLSCSPISGHRSVSWYQQTPGQGLQFLFEYFSETQRNKGNFPGRFSGRQFSNSRSEMNVSTLELGDSALYLCASSLGTGDEKLFFGSGTQLSVL.